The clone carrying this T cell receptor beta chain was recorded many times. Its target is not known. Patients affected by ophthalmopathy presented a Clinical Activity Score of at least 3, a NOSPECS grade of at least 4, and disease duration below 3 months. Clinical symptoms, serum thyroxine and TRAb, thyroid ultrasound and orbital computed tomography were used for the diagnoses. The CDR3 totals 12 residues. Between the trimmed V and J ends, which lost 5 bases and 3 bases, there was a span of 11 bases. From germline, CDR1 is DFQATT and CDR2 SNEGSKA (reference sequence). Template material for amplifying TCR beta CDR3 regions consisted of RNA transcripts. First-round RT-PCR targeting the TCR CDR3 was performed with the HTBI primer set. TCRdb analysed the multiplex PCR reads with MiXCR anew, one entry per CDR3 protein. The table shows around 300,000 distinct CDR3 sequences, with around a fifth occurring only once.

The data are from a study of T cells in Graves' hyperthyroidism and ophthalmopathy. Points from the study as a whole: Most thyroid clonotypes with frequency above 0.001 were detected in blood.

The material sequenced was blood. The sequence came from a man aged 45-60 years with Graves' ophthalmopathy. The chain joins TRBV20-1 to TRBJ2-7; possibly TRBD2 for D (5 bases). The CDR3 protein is CSAPDSLYEQYF. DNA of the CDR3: TGCAGTGCTCCGGACTCCCTCTACGAGCAGTACTTC.